The 32 T cell receptor beta chains below all came from one sample that was sequenced in a study of Ad26.COV2.S vaccination and SARS-CoV-2 variants. The data were produced by immunoSEQ multiplex PCR, yet TCRdb's version contains in-frame clones alone and is incomplete. The sample includes 400,000 to 450,000 clones, approximately 90% of them seen just once. As for treatment: around 19 received Ad26.COV2.S at low or high dose, single or two shots; roughly five received placebo; per-sample allocation not given. On day 63 after the first injection, vaccine and placebo recipients gave samples. The sequenced sample was peripheral blood, obtained in a trial of Ad26.COV2.S vaccine versus placebo. These receptors were collected from a person between 18 and 60 years old who received the Ad26.COV2.S COVID-19 vaccine or a placebo.

CDR3 sequence (DNA): TGCAGCATCCGGGCCTTGGGTGAAAAACTGTTTTTT. Translation: CSIRALGEKLFF. J is TRBJ1-4 and V is TRBV29-1; D remains ambiguous. The CDR3 runs 12 residues. Germline V gene data show CDR1 as SQVTM and CDR2 as ANQGSEA. V was trimmed by 8 bases and J by 7 bases, leaving 14 bases between them.

J is TRBJ2-7 and V is TRBV4-3, with D possibly being TRBD1 (5 bases). Trimming took 0 bases from V and 2 from J, leaving 11 bases between them. The CDR3 has 15 residues. CDR1 LGHNA and CDR2 YSLEER come from the germline V gene. The CDR3 loop reads CASSQDWGGAYEQYF. Written as DNA, the CDR3 is TGCGCCAGCAGCCAAGATTGGGGCGGTGCCTACGAGCAGTACTTC.

This chain links TRBV6-5 with TRBJ2-5; D call uncertain. Per the germline V gene, CDR1 is MNHEY and CDR2 is SVGAGI. The CDR3 is 15 amino acids. Trimming cost V 0 bases and J 0 bases, with 8 bases left between them. The CDR3 reads CASSYSPAYQETQYF. DNA of the CDR3: TGTGCCAGCAGTTACTCGCCAGCGTACCAAGAGACCCAGTACTTC.

This chain joins TRBV28 and TRBJ2-5, with 7 bases that match TRBD2. Germline loops: CDR1 MDHEN, CDR2 SYDVKM. The CDR3 has 20 residues. Trimming removed 5 bases from V and 1 base from J; junction bases left unmatched: 22. The CDR3 sequence is CASSKKWVTSSRGIQETQYF. CDR3 sequence (DNA): TGTGCCAGCAGTAAGAAATGGGTGACTAGCTCCCGGGGAATCCAAGAGACCCAGTACTTC.

The chain recombines TRBV3-1 (or the pseudogene TRBV3-2) with TRBJ2-7, with D hard to call. The germline CDR1 and CDR2 sequences are LGHDT and YNNKEL (reference sequence). This CDR3 has 15 amino acids. Trimming cost V 4 bases and J 0 bases, with 13 bases left between them. CDR3 sequence reads: CASSLHGLLSYEQYF. The CDR3 DNA is TGTGCCAGCAGCCTACACGGCCTTCTCTCCTACGAGCAGTACTTC.

The gene calls are TRBV6-5 and TRBJ2-3, with D perhaps TRBD1 (6 bases). This CDR3 is 13 amino acids long. Germline CDR1 and CDR2: MNHEY and SVGAGI. V was pared by 6 bases and J by 0 bases, with 7 bases between. CDR3 loop: CASRQGSTDTQYF. The CDR3 nucleotides read TGTGCCAGCAGGCAGGGGAGCACAGATACGCAGTATTTT.

This clone was seen a single time. The chain has TRBV28 and TRBJ1-6, with unresolved D. CDR1 is MDHEN, CDR2 SYDVKM, per germline. Trimming left V 7 bases short and J 0 bases short, with 10 bases between. The CDR3 loop spans 15 amino acids. CDR3 protein: CASTQHSSYNSPLHF. The CDR3 nucleotides read TGTGCCAGCACCCAGCACTCCTCCTATAATTCACCCCTCCACTTT. The full variable domain, completed using reference TRBV28 and TRBJ1-6, is DVKVTQSSRYLVKRTGEKVFLECVQDMDHENMFWYRQDPGLGLRLIYFSYDVKMKEKGDIPEGYSVSREKKERFSLILESASTNQTSMYLCASTQHSSYNSPLHFGNGTRLTVT.

A few counts support this clone. The gene calls are TRBV19 and TRBJ1-5, with TRBD1 matching 10 bases. The trim removed 5 bases at V and 9 bases at J, leaving 10 bases unmatched. CDR3 length: 15 residues. The germline V gene encodes CDR1 LNHDA and CDR2 SQIVND (reference sequence). CDR3 amino acids: CASSVPGQGFRPQHF. DNA of the CDR3: TGTGCCAGTAGTGTACCGGGACAGGGGTTTCGGCCCCAGCATTTT.

V usage is TRBV19 and J usage is TRBJ1-5; D ambiguous. With 9 bases removed from V and 2 bases from J, the gap between germline ends came to 23 bases. Germline V gene data show CDR1 as LNHDA and CDR2 as SQIVND (reference sequence). CDR3 length equals 17 residues. In nucleotides, the CDR3 is TGTGCCAGGTCTTTATTCCCCCCTATTAGGGGCAATCAGCCCCAGCATTTT. It encodes CARSLFPPIRGNQPQHF.

This chain joins TRBV11-2 and TRBJ1-5; no clear D. The CDR3 spans 13 residues. V was cut by 2 bases and J by 5 bases, with 7 bases left in between. The germline gives CDR1 SGHAT, CDR2 FQNNGV. The CDR3 is CASSLHNYQPQHF. DNA for the CDR3: TGTGCCAGCAGCTTACACAACTATCAGCCCCAGCATTTT.

The chain links TRBV28 to TRBJ1-3, with a weak D call TRBD1 (5 bases). CDR1 and CDR2 from the germline V gene are MDHEN and SYDVKM. CDR3 length: 14 residues. Trimming removed 7 bases at V and 3 bases at J, with 13 bases between. The CDR3 coding sequence is TGTGCCAGCACCGCGGGGGGGGTTGGAAACACCATATATTTT. Its protein is CASTAGGVGNTIYF.

The table lists this clone with a count of one. CDR3 sequence reads: CASSALPSYEQYF. DNA of the CDR3: TGTGCCAGCAGTGCACTCCCGTCCTACGAGCAGTACTTC. The chain links TRBV12-3 or TRBV12-4 to TRBJ2-7, with D unresolved. The CDR3 has 13 residues. V lost 5 bases and J 1 base, leaving 9 bases between the germline ends.

The chain is built from TRBV5-5 and TRBJ1-1, with D unresolved. Trimming took off 3 bases at V and 8 bases at J, with 11 bases between the two ends. Germline V gene sequence: CDR1 SGHKS, CDR2 YYEKEE (reference sequence). CDR3 size: 12 residues. The chain's CDR3 is CASSSPTGEAFF. The CDR3 bases are TGTGCCAGCAGCTCCCCTACGGGCGAAGCTTTCTTT.

The gene calls are TRBV29-1 and TRBJ2-2, with D unclear. Germline lookup yields CDR1 SQVTM and CDR2 ANQGSEA. This CDR3 has 13 amino acids. The germline V and J ends were trimmed by 4 bases and 6 bases, with 12 bases remaining between them. The chain's CDR3 is CSVVIVGAGELFF. Written as DNA, the CDR3 is TGCAGCGTTGTAATAGTGGGCGCCGGGGAGCTGTTTTTT.

The genes are TRBV6-6 and TRBJ1-5, with 8 bases matching TRBD1. CDR1 is MNHNY and CDR2 is SVGAGI in the germline V gene (reference sequence). Unmatched junction bases numbered 12, after V lost 4 bases and J lost 7 bases. The CDR3 sequence is 16 residues long. The CDR3 sequence is CASSSRQGSKGQPQHF. CDR3 coding DNA: TGTGCCAGCAGTTCAAGACAGGGGTCTAAGGGACAGCCCCAGCATTTT.

This sequence joins TRBV11-2 and TRBJ2-3; 9 positions match TRBD2. The CDR3 is 15 residues long. V shed 1 base, J shed 2 bases, and the junction held 1 base outside the gene matches. Looked up from germline, CDR1 is SGHAT and CDR2 is FQNNGV. The CDR3 reads CASSLAGLATDTQYF. The CDR3 DNA reads TGTGCCAGCAGCTTAGCGGGACTAGCCACAGATACGCAGTATTTT.

V gene TRBV27 combines with J gene TRBJ2-7; weak D call: TRBD1 (5 bases). Germline-derived CDR1 and CDR2 are MNHEY and SMNVEV (reference sequence). This CDR3 comprises 14 residues. Trimming shortened V by 5 bases and J by 0 bases, and 11 bases separated the two germline ends. CDR3 protein: CASSTLTDSYEQYF. As DNA, the CDR3 is TGTGCCAGCAGTACACTGACAGACTCCTACGAGCAGTACTTC.

The rearrangement uses TRBV7-9 and TRBJ2-7, with 14 bases that match TRBD2. This CDR3 spans 17 amino acids. Per the germline V gene, CDR1 is SEHNR and CDR2 is FQNEAQ (reference sequence). J was trimmed by 0 bases and V by 5 bases; bases with no gene match: 6. The CDR3 protein is CASSRGGLAGDSYEQYF. Written as DNA, the CDR3 is TGTGCCAGCAGCAGGGGGGGACTAGCGGGAGACTCCTACGAGCAGTACTTC.

The chain carries TRBV11-1 and TRBJ2-1, with 7 bases lining up with TRBD1. CDR1 is SGHAT, CDR2 FQDESV, per germline (reference sequence). V shed 1 base and J 8 bases; nucleotides not matched to a gene: 11. CDR3 length equals 16 residues. CDR3 protein: CASSLEVARGRDEQFF. For the CDR3, the DNA is TGTGCCAGCAGCTTAGAAGTGGCTAGGGGGCGGGATGAGCAGTTCTTC. Looking up the rest from reference TRBV11-1 and TRBJ2-1 gives the full variable domain: EAEVAQSPRYKITEKSQAVAFWCDPISGHATLYWYRQILGQGPELLVQFQDESVVDDSQLPKDRFSAERLKGVDSTLKIQPAELGDSAMYLCASSLEVARGRDEQFFGPGTRLTVL.

The chain links TRBV4-3 to TRBJ2-3; 7 nucleotides align to TRBD2. CDR1 is LGHNA and CDR2 is YSLEER in the germline V gene. V was clipped by 0 bases and J by 6 bases; unmatched bases: 15. The CDR3 extends over 18 amino acids. Here the CDR3 DNA reads TGCGCCAGCAGCCAAGAACGGCGGGAGAAAGGCCTTGGGGATACGCAGTATTTT. Translation gives CASSQERREKGLGDTQYF.

This clone was recorded once. This rearrangement joins TRBV30 to TRBJ2-6, with D uncertain. Trimming stripped 8 bases from V and 4 bases from J, with 9 bases between. The CDR3 extends over 12 amino acids. Germline CDR1 and CDR2: GTSNPN and SVGIG (reference sequence). The CDR3 DNA is TGTGCCGGAGCCCAGGGGGCCAACGTCCTGACTTTC. Encoded protein: CAGAQGANVLTF.

The chain joins TRBV5-6 to TRBJ1-2; no firm D call. This CDR3 has 14 residues. V gave up 4 bases and J gave up 5 bases, with 15 bases separating them. Germline V gives CDR1 SGHDT, CDR2 YYEEEE. The CDR3 sequence is CASSPWGPGYGYTF. CDR3 in DNA: TGTGCCAGCAGCCCCTGGGGTCCTGGGTATGGCTACACCTTC.

The chain links TRBV25-1 to TRBJ2-5; D gene uncertain. Germline lookup yields CDR1 MGHDK and CDR2 SYGVNS. Trimming shortened V by 1 base and J by 0 bases, and 6 bases separated the two germline ends. The CDR3 sequence is 14 residues long. CDR3 residues: CASSEFRNQETQYF. In DNA, the CDR3 is TGTGCCAGCAGTGAATTTCGGAACCAAGAGACCCAGTACTTC.

This rearrangement joins TRBV28 to TRBJ1-5; no clear D. The CDR3 covers 16 residues. V was clipped by 2 bases and J by 1 base, with 12 bases between them. Germline-derived CDR1 and CDR2 are MDHEN and SYDVKM. CDR3 sequence reads: CASSLAPLGSNQPQHF. CDR3 sequence (DNA): TGTGCCAGCAGTTTAGCCCCCCTCGGGAGCAATCAGCCCCAGCATTTT.

The chain couples TRBV5-1 to TRBJ2-5; D is possibly TRBD1 or TRBD2 (5 bases each). CDR1 is SGHRS, CDR2 YFSETQ, per germline. V was shortened by 4 bases and J by 8 bases, with 21 bases between the two germline ends. CDR3 length equals 15 residues. CDR3 in amino acids: CASSPLGQGPSTQYF. The CDR3 DNA reads as TGCGCCAGCAGCCCGCTAGGGCAGGGACCGAGTACCCAGTACTTC.

The V and J genes are TRBV29-1 and TRBJ2-5, with 8 bases fitting TRBD2. V was clipped by 4 bases and J by 4 bases; unmatched bases: 11. Per the germline V gene, CDR1 is SQVTM and CDR2 is ANQGSEA. The length of the CDR3 is 15 residues. CDR3 residues: CSVAPRGGRVETQYF. CDR3 DNA sequence: TGCAGCGTTGCCCCCCGCGGGGGGAGGGTAGAGACCCAGTACTTC.

This chain joins TRBV7-2 and TRBJ2-3; 8 nucleotides match TRBD2. CDR3 length: 14 amino acids. Germline trimming cut 2 bases from V and 7 bases from J; bases unmatched to any gene: 5. Germline loops: CDR1 SGHTA, CDR2 FQGNSA. CDR3 coding DNA: TGTGCCAGCAGCTTATCAGCGGGAGACAATACGCAGTATTTT. Encoded protein: CASSLSAGDNTQYF.

V is TRBV11-1 and J is TRBJ2-1, with 9 bases identical to TRBD2. With V trimmed by 2 bases and J by 7 bases, 6 bases remained unmatched. CDR1 SGHAT and CDR2 FQDESV come from the germline V gene (reference sequence). CDR3 length equals 15 residues. The chain's CDR3 is CASSLLLAGFNEQFF. DNA for the CDR3: TGTGCCAGCAGCTTACTACTAGCGGGCTTTAATGAGCAGTTCTTC. Full variable domain (missing parts from reference TRBV11-1 and TRBJ2-1): EAEVAQSPRYKITEKSQAVAFWCDPISGHATLYWYRQILGQGPELLVQFQDESVVDDSQLPKDRFSAERLKGVDSTLKIQPAELGDSAMYLCASSLLLAGFNEQFFGPGTRLTVL.

The chain links TRBV5-1 to TRBJ2-7; D possibly corresponds to TRBD2 (5 bases). Germline CDR1 SGHRS, CDR2 YFSETQ. CDR3 length: 14 residues. Deletions cut 0 bases from V and 4 bases from J, with 11 bases between. CDR3 in DNA: TGCGCCAGCAGCTTGGCCACTAGTGCGTACGAGCAGTACTTC. This translates into CASSLATSAYEQYF.

V usage is TRBV6-5 and J usage is TRBJ1-2; possible D gene TRBD1, 6 bases. This CDR3 has 14 residues. The germline V and J ends were trimmed by 6 bases and 5 bases, with 16 bases remaining between them. The germline V gene has CDR1 MNHEY and CDR2 SVGAGI. CDR3 residues: CASRPNRVAYGYTF. DNA for the CDR3: TGTGCCAGCAGGCCCAACAGGGTGGCGTATGGCTACACCTTC.

This rearrangement joins TRBV5-4 to TRBJ2-5; 8 bases map to TRBD1. Germline CDR1 reads SGHNT; CDR2 reads YYREEE (reference sequence). The CDR3 contains 15 residues. V gave up 3 bases and J gave up 5 bases; unmatched junction bases: 9. CDR3 sequence: CASSWTGPEGETQYF. DNA for the CDR3: TGTGCCAGCAGCTGGACAGGGCCGGAGGGGGAGACCCAGTACTTC.

This chain joins TRBV6-6 and TRBJ2-7; the match to TRBD1 covers 11 bases. The CDR3 length is 16 residues. CDR1 is MNHNY, CDR2 SVGAGI, per germline (reference sequence). V lost 6 bases, J lost 1 base, and 8 bases stayed unmatched. The CDR3 DNA follows: TGTGCCAGCAGCCCCTTAGGGACAGGGGGTTCCTACGAGCAGTACTTC. Its translation is CASSPLGTGGSYEQYF.